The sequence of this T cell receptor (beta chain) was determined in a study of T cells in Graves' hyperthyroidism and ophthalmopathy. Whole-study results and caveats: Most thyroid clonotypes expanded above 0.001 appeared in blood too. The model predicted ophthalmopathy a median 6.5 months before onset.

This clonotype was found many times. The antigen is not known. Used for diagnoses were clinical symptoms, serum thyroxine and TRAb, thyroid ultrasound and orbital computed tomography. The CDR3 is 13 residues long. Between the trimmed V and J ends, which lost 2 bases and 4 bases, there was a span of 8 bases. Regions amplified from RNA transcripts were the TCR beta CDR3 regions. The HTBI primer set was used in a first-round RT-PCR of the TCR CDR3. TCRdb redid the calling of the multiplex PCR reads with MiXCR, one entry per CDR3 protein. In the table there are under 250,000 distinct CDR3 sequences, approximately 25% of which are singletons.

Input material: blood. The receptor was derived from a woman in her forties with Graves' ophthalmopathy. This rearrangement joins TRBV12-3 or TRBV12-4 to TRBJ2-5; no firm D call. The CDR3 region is CASSLWARETQYF. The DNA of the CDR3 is TGTGCCAGCAGTTTATGGGCTAGAGAGACCCAGTACTTC.